What follows are 30 T cell receptor beta chains derived from one specimen sequenced in a study of blood T cell repertoires in COVID-19. TCRdb's table, derived via immunoSEQ multiplex PCR, lists solely in-frame clones and lacks some. The sample shows about 480,000 clones, approximately 90% of them seen only once. The sequenced sample was PBMCs or T cells enriched from blood (not recorded which). These receptors all stem from a woman aged 40-49 years who had recovered from COVID-19.

The rearrangement uses TRBV28 and TRBJ1-2; 9 nucleotides match TRBD1. Trimming cost V 6 bases and J 8 bases; bases outside gene matches: 10. Germline CDR1 reads MDHEN; CDR2 reads SYDVKM. The length of the CDR3 is 14 residues. The CDR3 region is CASRQLQGAGGYTF. In DNA form, the CDR3 reads TGTGCCAGCAGACAACTACAGGGGGCGGGCGGCTACACCTTC.

V gene TRBV27 combines with J gene TRBJ2-1; perhaps TRBD1 as D (5 bases). CDR1 MNHEY and CDR2 SMNVEV come from the germline V gene (reference sequence). Trimming removed 5 bases at V and 1 base at J, with 12 bases between. The CDR3 length is 15 residues. The CDR3 nucleotides are TGTGCCAGCAGTCCAAGCACAGGTTCCTACAATGAGCAGTTCTTC. It codes for CASSPSTGSYNEQFF.

The chain recombines TRBV9 with TRBJ2-1, with D perhaps matching TRBD1 (5 bases). Deletions cut 6 bases from V and 10 bases from J, with 17 bases between. This CDR3 region has 13 residues. The germline V gene has CDR1 SGDLS and CDR2 YYNGEE. In DNA form, the CDR3 reads TGTGCCAGCACCCAACCCTCGTCAGGGGAGCAGTTCTTC. Protein sequence: CASTQPSSGEQFF. Drawing the rest from reference TRBV9 and TRBJ2-1, the complete variable domain is DSGVTQTPKHLITATGQRVTLRCSPRSGDLSVYWYQQSLDQGLQFLIQYYNGEERAKGNILERFSAQQFPDLHSELNLSSLELGDSALYFCASTQPSSGEQFFGPGTRLTVL.

This clone was seen once. The chain recombines TRBV28 with TRBJ1-2; D perhaps matches TRBD1 (6 bases). CDR1 MDHEN and CDR2 SYDVKM come from the germline V gene. V gave up 4 bases and J gave up 3 bases, with 18 bases separating them. CDR3 length equals 16 residues. The CDR3 nucleotides read TGTGCCAGCAGTTCAAATCCCGGACAGATGTACTATGGCTACACCTTC. It is translated as CASSSNPGQMYYGYTF.

The chain carries TRBV5-1 and TRBJ2-7, with TRBD2 as a possible D gene (5 bases). CDR3 length: 11 residues. V gave up 6 bases and J gave up 5 bases, with 9 bases separating them. Germline CDR1 SGHRS, CDR2 YFSETQ. CDR3: CASTMEDEQYF. The CDR3 nucleotides are TGCGCCAGCACAATGGAGGACGAGCAGTACTTC.

This chain links TRBV6-2 or TRBV6-3 with TRBJ1-3; maybe TRBD1 (5 bases). Per the germline V gene, CDR1 is MNHEY and CDR2 is SVGEGT. This CDR3 contains 15 residues. Trimming stripped 6 bases from V and 8 bases from J, with 20 bases between. In nucleotides, the CDR3 is TGTGCCAGCAGCGACCGGGACTCCGGCCGGGACACCATATATTTT. Protein product: CASSDRDSGRDTIYF.

This rearrangement joins TRBV11-2 to TRBJ2-5; 7 bases fit TRBD1. V shed 1 base, J shed 5 bases, and the junction held 7 bases outside the gene matches. Germline lookup yields CDR1 SGHAT and CDR2 FQNNGV. CDR3 length: 15 residues. CDR3 amino acids: CASSLAPTGTETQYF. The CDR3 region has the DNA TGTGCCAGCAGCTTAGCTCCGACAGGGACGGAGACCCAGTACTTC.

The J gene is TRBJ2-2, the V gene TRBV5-4; D not certain. V lost 0 bases and J lost 2, with 11 bases in between. The CDR3 loop spans 16 amino acids. Germline assignment: CDR1 SGHNT and CDR2 YYREEE (reference sequence). CDR3 in amino acids: CASSLDLERNTGELFF. The DNA of the CDR3 is TGTGCCAGCAGCTTGGACCTTGAGAGAAACACCGGGGAGCTGTTTTTT.

This clone was seen repeatedly, ten times or more. The chain couples TRBV7-9 to TRBJ1-2, with D unclear. This CDR3 has 15 residues. V shed 3 bases and J shed 0 bases, with 11 bases lying between them. Germline CDR1 SEHNR, CDR2 FQNEAQ (reference sequence). CDR3 coding DNA: TGTGCCAGCAGCTTTGAGGCAGATTCTAACTATGGCTACACCTTC. This encodes CASSFEADSNYGYTF.

This chain connects TRBV19 to TRBJ1-3; D not resolved. Trimming pared 3 bases from V and 2 bases from J, leaving 14 bases between. Germline V gene lookup returns CDR1 LNHDA and CDR2 SQIVND (reference sequence). CDR3 length equals 16 residues. The CDR3 spells CASSIGAVSTGNTIYF. In DNA, the CDR3 is TGTGCCAGTAGTATCGGAGCCGTGAGTACTGGAAACACCATATATTTT.

This clone was seen just once. V is TRBV7-2 and J is TRBJ1-1, with 8 bases identical to TRBD1. CDR1 and CDR2 (germline): SGHTA, FQGNSA. Trimming cost V 5 bases and J 8 bases; bases outside gene matches: 13. This CDR3 spans 15 amino acids. The CDR3 here is CASSRSDRGLSEAFF. As DNA, the CDR3 is TGTGCCAGCAGCAGAAGCGACAGGGGTCTATCAGAAGCTTTCTTT.

V is TRBV12-3 or TRBV12-4 and J is TRBJ1-2; the D is unclear. Between the trimmed V and J ends, which lost 7 bases and 7 bases, there was a span of 16 bases. The CDR3 consists of 13 residues. This CDR3 reads CASTQRTRGGYTF. CDR3 bases: TGTGCCAGCACCCAGAGAACACGAGGTGGCTACACCTTC.

This clone showed up just once. V and J are TRBV7-6 and TRBJ1-1, with D maybe TRBD1 (6 bases). The CDR3 has 15 amino acids. Trimming left V 1 base short and J 2 bases short, with 11 bases between. Germline CDR1 and CDR2: SGHVS and FNYEAQ. CDR3 DNA: TGTGCCAGCAGCTTAGAAGGGGGTTATAACACTGAAGCTTTCTTT. This encodes CASSLEGGYNTEAFF.

This chain links TRBV5-1 with TRBJ2-1; 9 bases agree with TRBD2. Germline V CDR1 and CDR2: SGHRS, YFSETQ. J gave up 6 bases and V 3 bases, and 10 bases lay outside the gene matches. The length of the CDR3 is 16 residues. CDR3 sequence: CASSSITSGPSNEQFF. CDR3 sequence (DNA): TGCGCCAGCAGCTCTATCACTAGCGGGCCGTCCAATGAGCAGTTCTTC.

The gene calls are TRBV6-1 and TRBJ1-2; D remains unclear. The germline CDR1 and CDR2 sequences are MNHNS and SASEGT. This CDR3 is 13 amino acids long. Trimming cost V 3 bases and J 8 bases, with 13 bases left between them. This chain's CDR3 is CASSDGQVYGYTF. The CDR3 coding sequence is TGTGCCAGCAGTGATGGGCAGGTTTACGGCTACACCTTC.

V and J are TRBV7-2 and TRBJ2-7, with TRBD2 identical over 13 bases. Losses at the gene ends were 5 bases for V and 3 bases for J; bases not matched to a gene: 7. The V gene's germline CDR1 is SGHTA and CDR2 FQGNSA. The CDR3 totals 16 residues. This chain's CDR3 is CASSRPRTSGSYEQYF. The CDR3 coding sequence is TGTGCCAGCAGCCGCCCCCGGACTAGCGGGAGCTACGAGCAGTACTTC.

The rearrangement uses TRBV10-2 and TRBJ1-1, with unresolved D. Germline V gene lookup returns CDR1 WSHSY and CDR2 SAAADI. V was shortened by 7 bases and J by 8 bases, with 11 bases between the two germline ends. The CDR3 is 11 amino acids. CDR3 nucleotides: TGCGCCAGCAAGGACTGGGAGGAAGCTTTCTTT. Protein sequence: CASKDWEEAFF.

The chain employs TRBV10-3 and TRBJ1-2, with D perhaps matching TRBD1 (6 bases). V lost 10 bases and J 4 bases, leaving 16 bases between the germline ends. This CDR3 is 13 amino acids long. Germline assignment: CDR1 ENHRY and CDR2 SYGVKD. CDR3 sequence reads: CATPSGEAYGYTF. The CDR3 DNA follows: TGTGCCACCCCCTCAGGGGAAGCCTATGGCTACACCTTC.

This clone was seen only once. The chain joins TRBV20-1 to TRBJ2-5; D not resolved. Trimming removed 3 bases at V and 1 base at J, with 12 bases between. Looked up from germline, CDR1 is DFQATT and CDR2 is SNEGSKA (reference sequence). The CDR3 has 14 residues. The CDR3 DNA sequence: TGCAGTGCTAGTTCTACTATGATCCAAGAGACCCAGTACTTC. This sequence encodes CSASSTMIQETQYF.

V usage is TRBV6-6 and J usage is TRBJ2-1; D possibly corresponds to TRBD2 (6 bases). The germline CDR1 and CDR2 sequences are MNHNY and SVGAGI (reference sequence). CDR3 length: 15 amino acids. Between the trimmed V and J ends, which lost 9 bases and 1 base, there was a span of 16 bases. The CDR3 reads CARGGRSLSYNEQFF. The CDR3 DNA follows: TGTGCCAGGGGGGGACGGAGCCTATCCTACAATGAGCAGTTCTTC.

The chain's CDR3 is CASSPPDRVSYEQYF. Written as DNA, the CDR3 is TGCGCCAGCAGCCCACCGGACAGAGTCTCCTACGAGCAGTACTTC. V usage is TRBV5-1 and J usage is TRBJ2-7, with D tentatively TRBD1 (6 bases). CDR3 length: 15 residues. V lost 4 bases, J lost 0 bases, and 14 bases lay in between. The germline CDR1 and CDR2 sequences are SGHRS and YFSETQ.

The CDR3 DNA follows: TGTGCCAGCAGCCAAGACAGGGGCCGTGGGCATGAGCAGTTCTTC. Protein sequence: CASSQDRGRGHEQFF. This chain uses TRBV14 with TRBJ2-1; D is perhaps TRBD1 (6 bases). This CDR3 is built from 15 residues. Trimming stripped 0 bases from V and 8 bases from J, with 14 bases between. Looked up from germline, CDR1 is SGHDN and CDR2 is FVKESK.

The CDR3 DNA follows: TGTGCCAGCACCGATACCGGGACAGTAAACTATGGCTACACCTTC. It specifies CASTDTGTVNYGYTF. The chain couples TRBV7-9 to TRBJ1-2, with 7 bases that match TRBD1. Trimming removed 7 bases from V and 2 bases from J; junction bases left unmatched: 10. Germline CDR1 is SEHNR and CDR2 is FQNEAQ (reference sequence). The CDR3 extends over 15 amino acids.

The table lists this clone with a count of one. The chain uses TRBV6-5 and TRBJ1-1; D remains unclear. Germline CDR1 reads MNHEY; CDR2 reads SVGAGI. The V gene lost 0 bases and the J gene lost 2 bases, with 13 bases spanning the gap. CDR3 size: 16 residues. The CDR3 DNA follows: TGTGCCAGCAGTTACTCGGAGGGTGAGGGTAACACTGAAGCTTTCTTT. Translated: CASSYSEGEGNTEAFF.

The CDR3 protein is CASSLLFGIASTDTQYF. In DNA, the CDR3 is TGTGCCAGCAGCTTATTGTTCGGGATCGCTAGCACAGATACGCAGTATTTT. This rearrangement joins TRBV7-8 to TRBJ2-3; possible D gene TRBD2, 5 bases. The CDR3 is made up of 17 amino acids. Per germline, CDR1 SGHVS and CDR2 FQNEAQ. V dropped 2 bases and J dropped 0 bases, with 15 bases sitting between them.

This clone was seen a few times. The chain is built from TRBV2 and TRBJ1-2; 7 positions agree with TRBD1. V was clipped by 8 bases and J by 2 bases; unmatched bases: 11. Germline loops: CDR1 SNHLY, CDR2 FYNNEI. There are 15 residues in the CDR3. The CDR3 nucleotides read TGTGCCAGCCTCCTCTTTTCGGGACAGAACTATGGCTACACCTTC. Translating it yields CASLLFSGQNYGYTF. Supplemented by reference TRBV2 and TRBJ1-2, the full variable domain reads EPEVTQTPSHQVTQMGQEVILRCVPISNHLYFYWYRQILGQKVEFLVSFYNNEISEKSEIFDDQFSVERPDGSNFTLKIRSTKLEDSAMYFCASLLFSGQNYGYTFGSGTRLTVV.

The rearrangement links TRBV29-1 to TRBJ1-1; TRBD1 agrees at 7 bases. The germline gives CDR1 SQVTM, CDR2 ANQGSEA. V shed 7 bases, J shed 4 bases, and the junction held 6 bases outside the gene matches. CDR3 size: 12 residues. Here the CDR3 DNA reads TGCAGCGGTAACAGGGGTACCACTGAAGCTTTCTTT. As protein: CSGNRGTTEAFF.

The genes are TRBV11-2 and TRBJ1-1, with unresolved D. This CDR3 has 11 amino acids. Between the trimmed V and J ends, which lost 5 bases and 3 bases, there was a span of 4 bases. Looked up from germline, CDR1 is SGHAT and CDR2 is FQNNGV. The CDR3 spells CASSDYTEAFF. The CDR3 DNA reads as TGTGCCAGCAGCGACTACACTGAAGCTTTCTTT. The full variable domain, with the rest looked up from reference TRBV11-2 and TRBJ1-1, is EAGVAQSPRYKIIEKRQSVAFWCNPISGHATLYWYQQILGQGPKLLIQFQNNGVVDDSQLPKDRFSAERLKGVDSTLKIQPAKLEDSAVYLCASSDYTEAFFGQGTRLTVV.

With respect to this clone: The same CDR3 also results from other DNA sequences found in this sample. This sequence joins TRBV7-2 and TRBJ1-2; TRBD1 aligns across 9 bases. The CDR3 contains 15 residues. Losses at the gene ends were 0 bases for V and 4 bases for J; bases not matched to a gene: 3. Germline V gene lookup returns CDR1 SGHTA and CDR2 FQGNSA. The CDR3 here is CASSLAGQGSYGYTF. The CDR3 nucleotides read TGTGCCAGCAGCTTAGCGGGACAGGGCAGCTATGGCTACACCTTC. Full variable domain (missing parts from reference TRBV7-2 and TRBJ1-2): GAGVSQSPSNKVTEKGKDVELRCDPISGHTALYWYRQSLGQGLEFLIYFQGNSAPDKSGLPSDRFSAERTGGSVSTLTIQRTQQEDSAVYLCASSLAGQGSYGYTFGSGTRLTVV.

V and J are TRBV2 and TRBJ1-4; 10 nucleotides match TRBD1. Germline CDR1 is SNHLY and CDR2 is FYNNEI. Trimming took 8 bases from V and 3 from J; bases not matched to a gene: 3. This CDR3 spans 14 amino acids. CDR3 in amino acids: CASGQGDANEKLFF. CDR3 in DNA: TGTGCCAGCGGACAGGGGGATGCTAATGAAAAACTGTTTTTT.